The present T cell receptor (beta chain) was sequenced within a study of cytomegalovirus exposure and HLA in healthy donors. The CDR3 totals 12 residues. Germline V lookup: CDR1 SQVTM, CDR2 ANQGSEA. Trimming removed 4 bases from V and 7 bases from J, with 11 bases in between. A multiplex PCR was run with 60 Vbeta primers and 13 Jbeta primers. Produced via immunoSEQ multiplex PCR; TCRdb's table is partial and in-frame only. The ten top clones account for approximately 1.5%, within a sample of 150,000 or so clones. The material sequenced was PBMCs. The receptor was derived from a woman between 50 and 59 years old in good health and CMV-seronegative. V gene TRBV29-1 combines with J gene TRBJ1-5; D is ambiguous. The CDR3 nucleotides are TGCAGCGTTGGGGCAAATGGCCAGCCCCAGCATTTT. Translation gives CSVGANGQPQHF.